This note documents a single TCR beta chain sequence. Antigen unknown. Expressed TCRB transcripts were sequenced because the entire RNA isolate underwent reverse transcription. Roughly 3.6 million reads on average were seen across naive, central memory and regulatory T cell samples. Data came from immunoSEQ multiplex PCR; TCRdb stores just in-frame clones and leaves some out. Altogether hundreds of thousands of clones are present, approximately 15% being singletons, with the ten largest covering roughly 0.015%. Germline V gene sequence: CDR1 MNHEY, CDR2 SMNVEV (reference sequence). The junction had 5 bases not matched to a gene; V was cut back by 3 bases and J by 3 bases. The CDR3 consists of 15 residues. The source of the sample is a study of beta chain features in type 1 diabetes. General observations from the study: VDJ junctions from patients with type 1 diabetes contained fewer insertions and more deletions. Across all four CD4+ subsets, people with type 1 diabetes showed modestly shorter TCRB CDR3s. An over-representation of cells with high TCR expression could result from cDNA sequencing.

The specimen sequenced was naive CD4+ T cells from blood. The sequence derives from a man between 18 and 35 years old with type 1 diabetes. V gene TRBV27 combines with J gene TRBJ2-7, with 10 bases that match TRBD2. CDR3 coding DNA: TGTGCCAGCAGTTTGGGGCTAGCGGGAGTCTACGAGCAGTACTTC. It is translated as CASSLGLAGVYEQYF.